A single sample gave rise to the 25 T cell receptor beta chains below, sequenced in a study of regulatory T cells in long-lasting Graves disease (dated by TCRdb to about 2021). The intended sense of this specimen's time point label: newly diagnosed GD, antithyroid drugs for less than 3 months. For both TCR sequencing and RNA sequencing, RNA was extracted from PBMCs in TRIzol. Libraries were constructed by multiplex PCR. These reads were obtained on an Illumina HiSeq 4000. To build TCR beta libraries, CDR3 regions were amplified by Arm-PCR using iRepertoire HTBI primers. The raw public data were reprocessed by TCRdb itself: fastp quality trimming at Q25, MiXCR clonotype calling, in-frame beta chains only. For every CDR3 protein sequence, its rows merge into one entry that carries the most common genes and DNA. This sample lists 350,000 to 450,000 distinct CDR3 sequences; 15% were detected once. Over 7% of the sample lies in the top ten.

The sample also formed part of further work on T cells in Graves' hyperthyroidism and ophthalmopathy.

Sample: peripheral blood mononuclear cells (PBMCs), taken at new diagnosis, from a patient treated with antithyroid drugs. Every receptor here comes from a middle-aged woman with Graves disease. Donor details come from another sample of the same person, matched by shared clones.

The genes are TRBV20-1 and TRBJ2-7; D gene uncertain. The CDR3 has 15 amino acids. Germline-derived CDR1 and CDR2 are DFQATT and SNEGSKA (reference sequence). With 0 bases removed from V and 2 bases from J, the gap between germline ends came to 14 bases. CDR3 residues: CSARDSERAPYEQYF. CDR3 nucleotides: TGCAGTGCTAGAGACTCTGAACGGGCCCCCTACGAGCAGTACTTC.

At least ten counts were recorded for this clonotype. The chain employs TRBV6-2 or TRBV6-3 and TRBJ2-7; D gene uncertain. CDR3 length: 17 amino acids. Germline V lookup: CDR1 MNHEY, CDR2 SVGEGT. V was cut by 0 bases and J by 1 base, with 16 bases left in between. The CDR3 nucleotides read TGTGCCAGCAGTTACTCTCTGGCAGCCGTCACTTCCTACGAGCAGTACTTC. It yields the protein CASSYSLAAVTSYEQYF.

This clonotype was observed a handful of times. The rearrangement links TRBV5-6 to TRBJ2-4; 8 positions match TRBD2. V was clipped by 2 bases and J by 6 bases; unmatched bases: 7. Germline loops: CDR1 SGHDT, CDR2 YYEEEE. This CDR3 contains 15 residues. CDR3 residues: CASSLGLAARNIQYF. The CDR3 DNA sequence: TGTGCCAGCAGCTTAGGACTAGCTGCGAGAAACATTCAGTACTTC.

The chain is built from TRBV20-1 and TRBJ2-5, with 9 bases matching TRBD1. With 1 base clipped from V and 3 bases from J, the junction kept 3 bases outside the gene matches. CDR3 length: 14 residues. Germline values: CDR1 DFQATT, CDR2 SNEGSKA (reference sequence). The chain's CDR3 is CSARGGDREETQYF. The CDR3 DNA is TGCAGTGCTAGAGGGGGGGACAGGGAAGAGACCCAGTACTTC.

Many counts were recorded for this clonotype. A read error may be the cause here, since a much bigger clone is one base away. The V and J genes are TRBV2 and TRBJ1-5, with D tentatively TRBD1 (5 bases). CDR3 size: 13 residues. The germline gives CDR1 SNHLY, CDR2 FYNNEI. The V gene lost 3 bases and the J gene lost 4 bases, with 7 bases spanning the gap. CDR3 nucleotides: TGTGCCAGCAGTGACCAGGGAAATCAGCCCCAGCATTTT. Residues: CASSDQGNQPQHF.

The V and J genes are TRBV6-5 and TRBJ2-2; 8 bases fit TRBD2. The CDR3 sequence is 16 residues long. The V gene end was trimmed by 2 bases and the J gene end by 1 base; junction bases not matched to a gene: 3. Germline V gene sequence: CDR1 MNHEY, CDR2 SVGAGI. CDR3 nucleotides: TGTGCCAGCAGTTACGTGGCGGGAGGGAACACCGGGGAGCTGTTTTTT. Encoded protein: CASSYVAGGNTGELFF.

The V call is TRBV27, the J call TRBJ1-2; 8 bases are a match to TRBD1. Germline V CDR1 and CDR2: MNHEY, SMNVEV (reference sequence). J lost 4 bases, V lost 5 bases, and 6 bases had no gene match. This CDR3 comprises 14 residues. The CDR3 nucleotides are TGTGCCAGCAGTCTACAAGACAGGGGCTATGGCTACACCTTC. It specifies CASSLQDRGYGYTF.

Only a few counts were recorded for this clonotype. The chain links TRBV3-1 to TRBJ2-2; TRBD2 might be the D (7 bases). Per germline, CDR1 LGHDT and CDR2 YNNKEL (reference sequence). Between the trimmed V and J ends, which lost 6 bases and 3 bases, there was a span of 20 bases. The CDR3 contains 17 residues. CDR3 region: CASRVGGGRLDTGELFF. CDR3 nucleotides: TGTGCCAGCAGGGTCGGGGGCGGGAGATTGGACACCGGGGAGCTGTTTTTT.

This clonotype was seen many times. The genes are TRBV28 and TRBJ1-2; tentatively, D is TRBD1 (6 bases). Looked up from germline, CDR1 is MDHEN and CDR2 is SYDVKM. V lost 3 bases and J lost 7, with 12 bases in between. The CDR3 has 13 amino acids. CDR3 sequence (DNA): TGTGCCAGCAGTTTGACCCGGGGGCTTGGCTACACCTTC. It codes for CASSLTRGLGYTF.

This clonotype was seen ten or more times. The gene calls are TRBV2 and TRBJ1-5; TRBD1 aligns across 7 bases. The CDR3 consists of 15 residues. Germline CDR1 reads SNHLY; CDR2 reads FYNNEI. With 4 bases clipped from V and 5 bases from J, the junction kept 8 bases outside the gene matches. The CDR3 nucleotides read TGTGCCAGCAGTGCCGACAGGGATCTTGATCAGCCCCAGCATTTT. This encodes CASSADRDLDQPQHF.

This clonotype was counted many times. This chain uses TRBV12-3 or TRBV12-4 with TRBJ1-4, with 7 bases identical to TRBD1. V lost 3 bases to trimming and J lost 5 bases; unmatched junction nucleotides: 3. The CDR3 sequence is 14 residues long. The CDR3 loop is CASSFRGKNEKLFF. The DNA of the CDR3 is TGTGCCAGCAGTTTCAGGGGGAAAAATGAAAAACTGTTTTTT.

The chain combines TRBV19 with TRBJ2-3; perhaps TRBD2 as D (6 bases). Looked up from germline, CDR1 is LNHDA and CDR2 is SQIVND (reference sequence). Trimming stripped 7 bases from V and 4 bases from J, with 15 bases between. CDR3 length: 14 amino acids. DNA of the CDR3: TGTGCCAGTACCGAGTCTAGCGCCTCAGATACGCAGTATTTT. This translates into CASTESSASDTQYF.

A note on this clonotype: A much larger clone lies one base from this, so it may be a read error. The chain uses TRBV20-1 and TRBJ2-1, with 9 bases fitting TRBD2. Germline loops: CDR1 DFQATT, CDR2 SNEGSKA (reference sequence). V shed 3 bases, J shed 8 bases, and the junction held 8 bases outside the gene matches. The CDR3 sequence is 14 residues long. The CDR3 loop reads CSASLDGGGDEQFF. CDR3 DNA: TGCAGTGCTAGCCTCGACGGCGGGGGGGATGAGCAGTTCTTC.

Comment on this clonotype: Being one base from a much bigger clone, this may be a read error. J is TRBJ2-7 and V is TRBV28; tentative D call: TRBD1 (6 bases). The germline V gene encodes CDR1 MDHEN and CDR2 SYDVKM. Trimming removed 6 bases at V and 4 bases at J, with 10 bases between. The CDR3 length is 12 residues. CDR3 sequence: CASRSTGYEQYF. The CDR3 DNA reads TGTGCCAGCAGATCCACAGGGTACGAGCAGTACTTC.

The V call is TRBV7-3, the J call TRBJ2-1, with D possibly being TRBD1 (6 bases). The V gene's germline CDR1 is SGHTA and CDR2 FQGTGA. The CDR3 loop spans 13 amino acids. The V end lost 1 base, the J end lost 7 bases, and 8 bases lay between the germline ends. The CDR3 sequence: CASSLSTGNEQFF. The CDR3 nucleotides read TGTGCCAGCAGCTTAAGTACAGGGAATGAGCAGTTCTTC.

V and J are TRBV9 and TRBJ2-1; D possibly corresponds to TRBD2 (6 bases). Germline V CDR1 and CDR2: SGDLS, YYNGEE. CDR3 size: 16 residues. Trimming cost V 4 bases and J 0 bases, with 14 bases left between them. CDR3 in DNA: TGTGCCAGCAGCCCAATGGGCGGGACCTCCTACAATGAGCAGTTCTTC. It yields the protein CASSPMGGTSYNEQFF.

This clonotype has a count of ten or more. This rearrangement joins TRBV5-1 to TRBJ1-4; tentative D call: TRBD1 (5 bases). Germline V gene data show CDR1 as SGHRS and CDR2 as YFSETQ. V lost 3 bases, J lost 5 bases, and 14 bases lay in between. The length of the CDR3 is 15 residues. The CDR3 sequence is CASSYGAGGNEKLFF. For the CDR3, the DNA is TGCGCCAGCAGCTATGGTGCCGGGGGGAATGAAAAACTGTTTTTT.

The chain has TRBV20-1 and TRBJ2-5, with D possibly being TRBD2 (5 bases). The CDR3 is 13 residues long. The ends were cut back, 6 bases at V and 5 bases at J, with 16 bases in the middle. Germline V gene data show CDR1 as DFQATT and CDR2 as SNEGSKA (reference sequence). This CDR3 is CSAPGLYGETQYF. The DNA for the CDR3 is TGCAGTGCGCCTGGACTCTACGGGGAGACCCAGTACTTC.

This clonotype has ten or more counts. This chain links TRBV2 with TRBJ1-1; D gene uncertain. CDR3 length: 14 amino acids. CDR1 is SNHLY, CDR2 FYNNEI, per germline. V dropped 8 bases and J dropped 0 bases, with 13 bases sitting between them. CDR3 residues: CASARLRVNTEAFF. The CDR3 region has the DNA TGTGCCAGCGCGCGACTCCGAGTGAACACTGAAGCTTTCTTT.

As concerns this clonotype: No conserved phenylalanine or tryptophan ends this CDR3, so it is likely a read error. The chain carries TRBV4-3 and TRBJ2-3; 11 bases align to TRBD2. The germline CDR1 and CDR2 sequences are LGHNA and YSLEER. The V gene end was trimmed by 2 bases and the J gene end by 6 bases; junction bases not matched to a gene: 4. The CDR3 has 15 residues. The CDR3 DNA follows: TGCGCCAGCAGCCAAACCCTAGCGGGGGGCGATACGCAGTATTCT. This translates into CASSQTLAGGDTQYS.

The rearrangement uses TRBV10-3 and TRBJ1-4; maybe TRBD1 (5 bases). Per the germline V gene, CDR1 is ENHRY and CDR2 is SYGVKD. V lost 2 bases, J lost 6 bases, and 13 bases lay in between. CDR3 length: 15 residues. The CDR3 sequence is CAISEDRGRDEKLFF. CDR3 nucleotide sequence: TGTGCCATCAGTGAGGACCGGGGGAGGGATGAAAAACTGTTTTTT.

This clonotype has at least ten counts. The genes are TRBV12-3 or TRBV12-4 and TRBJ2-7; TRBD2 might be the D (5 bases). This CDR3 contains 18 residues. V lost 3 bases, J lost 0 bases, and 21 bases lay in between. The CDR3 region has the DNA TGTGCCAGCAGTTTTATTTCGCTGTCGGCGGGTAGCTCCTACGAGCAGTACTTC. Its protein is CASSFISLSAGSSYEQYF.

This clonotype has ten or more counts. This chain joins TRBV27 and TRBJ1-2; D not resolved. Per germline, CDR1 MNHEY and CDR2 SMNVEV (reference sequence). V was shortened by 5 bases and J by 7 bases, with 11 bases between the two germline ends. The CDR3 has 12 amino acids. The CDR3 coding sequence is TGTGCCAGCAGTCCCCGAGGGCGTGGCTACACCTTC. It specifies CASSPRGRGYTF.

The chain uses TRBV20-1 and TRBJ1-5; perhaps TRBD1 as D (6 bases). CDR3 size: 14 residues. V lost 3 bases to trimming and J lost 4 bases, with 13 bases between them. In germline, CDR1 is DFQATT, CDR2 SNEGSKA (reference sequence). CDR3 DNA: TGCAGTGCTAGTGCTGGGGGGCGGAATCAGCCCCAGCATTTT. It is translated as CSASAGGRNQPQHF.

V is TRBV6-5 and J is TRBJ2-5; D ambiguous. Per the germline V gene, CDR1 is MNHEY and CDR2 is SVGAGI. V was cut by 4 bases and J by 9 bases, with 15 bases left in between. This CDR3 region has 13 residues. The CDR3 here is CASSSDGVSAQYF. In DNA, the CDR3 is TGTGCCAGCAGTTCGGACGGAGTATCGGCCCAGTACTTC.